This T cell receptor (beta chain) was identified during a study of early T cells in non-severe SARS-CoV-2 infection. TCRdb ran MiXCR on the 5' RACE reads and lists one entry per CDR3 protein. The sample contains roughly 25,000 distinct CDR3 sequences, 3.5% to 5.5% of which appear only once. Germline CDR1 SGHTA, CDR2 FQGNSA. CDR3 length: 13 residues. Between the trimmed V and J ends, which lost 2 bases and 4 bases, there was a span of 5 bases. This clonotype came up a few times. J is TRBJ2-2 and V is TRBV7-2; a weak D match, TRBD1 (5 bases). The receptor comes from an adult who was a healthcare worker with PCR-confirmed SARS-CoV-2 infection or an uninfected control (not recorded which). Material: whole blood. The CDR3 DNA follows: TGTGCCAGCAGCTTACAGGGCACCGGGGAGCTGTTTTTT. Its translation: CASSLQGTGELFF.